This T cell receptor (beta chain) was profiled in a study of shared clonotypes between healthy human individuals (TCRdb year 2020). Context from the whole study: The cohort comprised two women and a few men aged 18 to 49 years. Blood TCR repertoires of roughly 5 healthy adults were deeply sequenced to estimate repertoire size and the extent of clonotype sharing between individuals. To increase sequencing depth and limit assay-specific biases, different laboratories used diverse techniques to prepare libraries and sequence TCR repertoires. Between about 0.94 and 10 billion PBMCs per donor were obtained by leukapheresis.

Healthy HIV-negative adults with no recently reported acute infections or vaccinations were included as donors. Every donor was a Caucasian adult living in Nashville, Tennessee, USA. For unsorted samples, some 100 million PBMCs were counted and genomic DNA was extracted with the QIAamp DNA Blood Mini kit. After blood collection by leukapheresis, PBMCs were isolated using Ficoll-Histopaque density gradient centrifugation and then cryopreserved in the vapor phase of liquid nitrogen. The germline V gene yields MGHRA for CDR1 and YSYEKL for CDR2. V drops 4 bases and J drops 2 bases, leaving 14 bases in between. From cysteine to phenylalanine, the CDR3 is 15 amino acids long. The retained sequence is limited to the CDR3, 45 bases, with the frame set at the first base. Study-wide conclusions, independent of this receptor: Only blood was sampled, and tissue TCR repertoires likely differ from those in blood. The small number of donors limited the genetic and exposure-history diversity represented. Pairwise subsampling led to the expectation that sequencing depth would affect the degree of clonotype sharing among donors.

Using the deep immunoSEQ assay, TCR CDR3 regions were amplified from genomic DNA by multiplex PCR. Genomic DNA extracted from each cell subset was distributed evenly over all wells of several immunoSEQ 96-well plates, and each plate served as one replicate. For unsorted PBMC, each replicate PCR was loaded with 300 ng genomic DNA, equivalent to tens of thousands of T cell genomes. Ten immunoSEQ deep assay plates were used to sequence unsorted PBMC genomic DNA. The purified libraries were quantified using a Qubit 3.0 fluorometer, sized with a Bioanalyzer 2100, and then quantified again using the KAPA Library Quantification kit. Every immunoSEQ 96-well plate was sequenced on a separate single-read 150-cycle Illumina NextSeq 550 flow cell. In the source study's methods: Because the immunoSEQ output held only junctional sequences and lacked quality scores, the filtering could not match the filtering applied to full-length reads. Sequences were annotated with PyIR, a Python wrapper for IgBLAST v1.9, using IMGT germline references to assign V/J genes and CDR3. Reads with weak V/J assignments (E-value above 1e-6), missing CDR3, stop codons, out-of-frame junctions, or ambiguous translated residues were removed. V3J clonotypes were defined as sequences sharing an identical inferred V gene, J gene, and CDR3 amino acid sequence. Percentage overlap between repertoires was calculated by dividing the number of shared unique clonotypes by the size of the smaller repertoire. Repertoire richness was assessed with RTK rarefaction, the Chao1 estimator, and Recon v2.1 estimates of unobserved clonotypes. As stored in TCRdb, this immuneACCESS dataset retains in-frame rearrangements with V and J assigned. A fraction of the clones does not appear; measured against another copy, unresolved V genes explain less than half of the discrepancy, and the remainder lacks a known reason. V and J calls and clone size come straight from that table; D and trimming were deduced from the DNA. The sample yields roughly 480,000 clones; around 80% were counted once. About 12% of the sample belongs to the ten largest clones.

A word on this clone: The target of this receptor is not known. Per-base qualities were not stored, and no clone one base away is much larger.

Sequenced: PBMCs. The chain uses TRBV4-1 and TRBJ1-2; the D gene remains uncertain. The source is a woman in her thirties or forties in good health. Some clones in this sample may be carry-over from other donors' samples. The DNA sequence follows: TGCGCCAGCAGCCCCGCTCGGACCCTGAACTATGGCTACACCTTC. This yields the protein CASSPARTLNYGYTF.